These 29 T cell receptor beta chains originate from one sample sequenced in a study of CD8 T cells in Susac syndrome. When the RNA was reverse transcribed, random hexamers were used with an input of about 0.45 to 1 ug. From the immunoSEQ multiplex PCR reads, TCRdb called clonotypes with MiXCR, one entry per CDR3 protein. The sample records about 140,000 distinct CDR3 sequences, 95% being singletons. The sample was CD4+ T cells from PBMCs. These receptors came from a human donor with Susac syndrome.

This chain uses TRBV28 with TRBJ2-1; TRBD1 aligns across 7 bases. The CDR3 loop spans 13 amino acids. J lost 4 bases, V lost 6 bases, and 3 bases had no gene match. CDR1 and CDR2 (germline): MDHEN, SYDVKM. This CDR3 is CASSGDRYNEQFF. The DNA of the CDR3 is TGTGCCAGCAGCGGGGACAGATACAATGAGCAGTTCTTC.

The V call is TRBV29-1, the J call TRBJ2-2; D not certain. V lost 4 bases and J 0 bases, leaving 6 bases between the germline ends. The CDR3 runs to 13 residues. CDR1 and CDR2 (germline): SQVTM, ANQGSEA. DNA for the CDR3: TGCAGCGTTGGTCAGACGAACACCGGGGAGCTGTTTTTT. It is translated as CSVGQTNTGELFF.

This clonotype appeared a single time. J is TRBJ2-1 and V is TRBV9; D gene unclear. From germline, CDR1 is SGDLS and CDR2 YYNGEE. This CDR3 has 12 residues. V was trimmed by 3 bases and J by 7 bases, leaving 8 bases between them. The CDR3 region has the DNA TGTGCCAGCAGCGCCGGCTGGAATGAGCAGTTCTTC. Translated: CASSAGWNEQFF.

V and J are TRBV25-1 and TRBJ2-7, with 10 bases lining up with TRBD1. V dropped 5 bases and J dropped 1; count of bases not matched to a gene: 17. CDR1 and CDR2 from the germline V gene are MGHDK and SYGVNS. The CDR3 has 19 amino acids. CDR3 DNA: TGTGCCAGCAGTTACTCCAGACAGGGGGCACAACTCCCTTCCTACGAGCAGTACTTC. Translation gives CASSYSRQGAQLPSYEQYF.

V is TRBV20-1 and J is TRBJ2-1; D may be TRBD1 (5 bases). The CDR3 length is 14 residues. Deletions cut 2 bases from V and 2 bases from J, with 10 bases between. Germline CDR1 and CDR2: DFQATT and SNEGSKA (reference sequence). The CDR3 sequence: CSARQGVAYNEQFF. The DNA of the CDR3 is TGCAGTGCTAGACAAGGGGTGGCCTACAATGAGCAGTTCTTC.

The chain uses TRBV29-1 and TRBJ1-2, with D perhaps matching TRBD1 (6 bases). The CDR3 totals 12 residues. The germline V gene encodes CDR1 SQVTM and CDR2 ANQGSEA. V was shortened by 4 bases and J by 4 bases, with 10 bases between the two germline ends. The CDR3 sequence: CSVGGQIYGYTF. The CDR3 DNA reads TGCAGCGTTGGCGGACAGATCTATGGCTACACCTTC.

The chain couples TRBV20-1 to TRBJ1-5; D unclear. The CDR3 is 13 residues long. In germline, CDR1 is DFQATT, CDR2 SNEGSKA (reference sequence). V was shortened by 3 bases and J by 6 bases, with 12 bases between the two germline ends. CDR3 sequence (DNA): TGCAGTGCTAGGGGCGTTGTGTCTCAGCCCCAGCATTTT. As protein: CSARGVVSQPQHF.

The chain carries TRBV6-4 and TRBJ2-3; maybe TRBD2 (5 bases). This CDR3 is built from 14 residues. Germline values: CDR1 MRHNA, CDR2 SNTAGT. V lost 5 bases to trimming and J lost 2 bases, with 11 bases between them. CDR3: CASSPEDSTDTQYF. In DNA, the CDR3 is TGTGCCAGCAGTCCAGAGGACTCCACAGATACGCAGTATTTT.

This CDR3 is CASSQPGAYEQYF. CDR3 sequence (DNA): TGTGCCAGCAGCCAACCTGGAGCCTACGAGCAGTACTTC. This sequence joins TRBV4-2 and TRBJ2-7; D call uncertain. The CDR3 runs to 13 residues. V was clipped by 2 bases and J by 2 bases, with 7 bases between them. The V gene's germline CDR1 is LGHNA and CDR2 YNFKEQ.

This clonotype was seen once. The chain links TRBV25-1 to TRBJ2-7, with D possibly TRBD1 on 6 matching bases. Germline values: CDR1 MGHDK, CDR2 SYGVNS. Trimming took off 4 bases at V and 2 bases at J, with 18 bases between the two ends. This CDR3 has 16 residues. This CDR3 is CASSAKLPGDAYEQYF. DNA of the CDR3: TGTGCCAGCAGTGCGAAGCTGCCAGGGGATGCCTACGAGCAGTACTTC.

This chain connects TRBV3-1 to TRBJ2-4, with a weak D call TRBD2 (6 bases). The CDR3 contains 14 residues. Trimming pared 3 bases from V and 6 bases from J, leaving 12 bases between. CDR1 is LGHDT, CDR2 YNNKEL, per germline (reference sequence). The CDR3 loop is CASSHSASANIQYF. In DNA, the CDR3 is TGTGCCAGCAGCCATTCTGCTAGCGCAAACATTCAGTACTTC.

The chain employs TRBV7-9 and TRBJ2-7, with 11 positions matching TRBD2. This CDR3 is 15 amino acids long. Germline values: CDR1 SEHNR, CDR2 FQNEAQ (reference sequence). V was pared by 1 base and J by 3 bases, with 2 bases of the junction left unmatched. CDR3 loop: CASSLVGTSGYEQYF. The CDR3 DNA reads TGTGCCAGCAGCTTAGTAGGGACTAGCGGCTACGAGCAGTACTTC.

V and J are TRBV15 and TRBJ1-2, with 9 nucleotides matching TRBD1. The CDR3 runs 18 residues. CDR1 LNHNV and CDR2 YYDKDF come from the germline V gene (reference sequence). V shed 0 bases, J shed 4 bases, and the junction held 12 bases outside the gene matches. CDR3 nucleotides: TGTGCCACCAGCAGAGATCGGGGGACAGGGAAAACCATCTATGGCTACACCTTC. Translating it yields CATSRDRGTGKTIYGYTF.

The rearrangement uses TRBV20-1 and TRBJ1-2; D is perhaps TRBD1 (6 bases). The CDR3 loop spans 13 amino acids. V shed 7 bases and J shed 12 bases, with 24 bases lying between them. Germline lookup yields CDR1 DFQATT and CDR2 SNEGSKA (reference sequence). CDR3 in DNA: TGCAGTGGACGAGACAGGCCCCTTAAAGGCGACACCTTC. Protein product: CSGRDRPLKGDTF.

The CDR3, as DNA: TGTGCCTGGAGAAGGAGGGGGGTCCTAGACCGCCAAGAGACCCAGTACTTC. Translation: CAWRRRGVLDRQETQYF. The V and J genes are TRBV30 and TRBJ2-5; D possibly matches TRBD1 or TRBD2 (6 bases each). This CDR3 comprises 17 residues. CDR1 is GTSNPN and CDR2 is SVGIG in the germline V gene (reference sequence). Between the trimmed V and J ends, which lost 3 bases and 1 base, there was a span of 21 bases.

V gene TRBV20-1 combines with J gene TRBJ2-5; 13 bases match TRBD2. Germline values: CDR1 DFQATT, CDR2 SNEGSKA (reference sequence). The CDR3 is made up of 12 amino acids. With 6 bases clipped from V and 9 bases from J, the junction kept 4 bases outside the gene matches. The CDR3 sequence: CSAGLAGSAQYF. In nucleotides, the CDR3 is TGCAGTGCGGGACTAGCGGGGAGCGCCCAGTACTTC.

The chain couples TRBV29-1 to TRBJ1-4, with unresolved D. Trimming stripped 4 bases from V and 5 bases from J, with 8 bases between. The CDR3 length is 12 residues. Germline V gene sequence: CDR1 SQVTM, CDR2 ANQGSEA. CDR3: CSVGGRNEKLFF. Here the CDR3 DNA reads TGCAGCGTTGGAGGCAGAAATGAAAAACTGTTTTTT.

The CDR3: CASSLDRADGYTF. In nucleotides, the CDR3 is TGTGCCAGCAGCTTGGACAGGGCGGATGGCTACACCTTC. The V call is TRBV5-6, the J call TRBJ1-2, with D perhaps matching TRBD1 (6 bases). Germline V gene data show CDR1 as SGHDT and CDR2 as YYEEEE. CDR3 length: 13 residues. Trimming cost V 0 bases and J 6 bases, with 9 bases left between them.

The chain uses TRBV29-1 and TRBJ1-4, with TRBD1 as a possible D gene (6 bases). The CDR3 consists of 13 residues. V was pared by 5 bases and J by 3 bases, with 10 bases between. In germline, CDR1 is SQVTM, CDR2 ANQGSEA. Here the CDR3 DNA reads TGCAGCGTTCAGGGGATGTCTAATGAAAAACTGTTTTTT. Amino acids: CSVQGMSNEKLFF.

The chain employs TRBV13 and TRBJ2-3; D is possibly TRBD1 (5 bases). CDR1 PRHDT and CDR2 FYEKMQ come from the germline V gene (reference sequence). CDR3 length: 14 residues. V was shortened by 4 bases and J by 4 bases, with 12 bases between the two germline ends. The DNA of the CDR3 is TGTGCCAGCAGCTCCCTAGTCAGGGCAGATACGCAGTATTTT. It encodes CASSSLVRADTQYF.

The CDR3 DNA sequence: TGCAGTGCTATCCCGGGAGGCACAGATACGCAGTATTTT. Translated: CSAIPGGTDTQYF. The chain employs TRBV20-1 and TRBJ2-3, with TRBD2 as a possible D gene (6 bases). CDR3 length: 13 residues. Germline V gene data show CDR1 as DFQATT and CDR2 as SNEGSKA (reference sequence). V was trimmed by 4 bases and J by 1 base, leaving 9 bases between them.

The chain combines TRBV4-1 with TRBJ2-1; D is uncertain. The CDR3 has 15 amino acids. V lost 1 base and J lost 6, with 13 bases in between. The V gene's germline CDR1 is MGHRA and CDR2 YSYEKL. CDR3 sequence (DNA): TGCGCCAGCAGCCAAGGAAATGGCATGGGCAATGAGCAGTTCTTC. Translated, it gives CASSQGNGMGNEQFF.

The chain links TRBV25-1 to TRBJ2-7; D might be TRBD1 or TRBD2, each matching 6 bases. V was cut by 4 bases and J by 4 bases, with 20 bases left in between. The length of the CDR3 is 16 residues. Germline V CDR1 and CDR2: MGHDK, SYGVNS. CDR3: CASSAPGAQGRYEQYF. CDR3 nucleotides: TGTGCCAGCAGTGCCCCGGGGGCACAGGGTCGGTACGAGCAGTACTTC.

V usage is TRBV7-3 and J usage is TRBJ2-1, with D possibly called TRBD1 or TRBD2 (5 bases each). Trimming pared 5 bases from V and 6 bases from J, leaving 17 bases between. The CDR3 extends over 15 amino acids. The germline V gene encodes CDR1 SGHTA and CDR2 FQGTGA. CDR3 DNA: TGTGCCAGCAGCCCCAGGACTGGGGCCTCCAATGAGCAGTTCTTC. It encodes CASSPRTGASNEQFF.

The DNA of the CDR3 is TGTGCCAGCTCGCCGGGACAGCAGCACACTGAAGCTTTCTTT. Translating gives CASSPGQQHTEAFF. V usage is TRBV18 and J usage is TRBJ1-1, with TRBD1 matching over 7 bases. J was trimmed by 3 bases and V by 6 bases; bases with no gene match: 7. This CDR3 spans 14 amino acids. The germline gives CDR1 KGHSH, CDR2 LQKENI.

The V call is TRBV7-2, the J call TRBJ1-3, with 7 bases fitting TRBD1. Germline-derived CDR1 and CDR2 are SGHTA and FQGNSA. After removal of 1 base from V and 2 bases from J, the junction contained 2 bases not matched to a gene. The CDR3 spans 15 residues. The CDR3 sequence is CASSLGQGTGNTIYF. The DNA for the CDR3 is TGTGCCAGCAGCTTAGGACAGGGAACTGGAAACACCATATATTTT. Variable domain in full (rest from reference TRBV7-2 and TRBJ1-3): GAGVSQSPSNKVTEKGKDVELRCDPISGHTALYWYRQSLGQGLEFLIYFQGNSAPDKSGLPSDRFSAERTGGSVSTLTIQRTQQEDSAVYLCASSLGQGTGNTIYFGEGSWLTVV.

The J gene is TRBJ1-2, the V gene TRBV5-4, with D hard to call. Trimming removed 4 bases from V and 2 bases from J, with 18 bases in between. Germline V CDR1 and CDR2: SGHNT, YYREEE (reference sequence). The CDR3 consists of 16 residues. CDR3 residues: CASSMGSAPGNYGYTF. CDR3 bases: TGTGCCAGCAGCATGGGTTCAGCCCCTGGGAACTATGGCTACACCTTC.

The DNA of the CDR3 is TGTGCCAGCAGCGTAGGGGGGGCTAGGTCCTACAATGAGCAGTTCTTC. Translated: CASSVGGARSYNEQFF. This chain links TRBV9 with TRBJ2-1; TRBD1 or TRBD2 may be the D gene (6 bases each). The CDR3 is made up of 16 amino acids. Deletions cut 0 bases from V and 1 base from J, with 11 bases between. Germline CDR1 SGDLS, CDR2 YYNGEE.

This clonotype was seen once. J is TRBJ2-2 and V is TRBV18, with 7 bases matching TRBD1. The CDR3 consists of 14 residues. Trimming removed 6 bases from V and 4 bases from J; junction bases left unmatched: 5. CDR1 is KGHSH and CDR2 is LQKENI in the germline V gene. CDR3 sequence (DNA): TGTGCCAGCTCGTGGGGACAGAGCACCGGGGAGCTGTTTTTT. Its protein is CASSWGQSTGELFF. The whole variable domain, filled in from reference TRBV18 and TRBJ2-2, reads NAGVMQNPRHLVRRRGQEARLRCSPMKGHSHVYWYRQLPEEGLKFMVYLQKENIIDESGMPKERFSAEFPKEGPSILRIQQVVRGDSAAYFCASSWGQSTGELFFGEGSRLTVL.